This paragraph reports one T cell receptor beta chain. The source of the sample is a study of cytomegalovirus exposure and HLA in healthy donors. Study-wide background: Out of 398 genotyped donors, about 80% belonged to the Caucasian-associated ancestry cluster.

Deletions cut 3 bases from V and 2 bases from J, with 11 bases between. Per germline, CDR1 MGHRA and CDR2 YSYEKL. The CDR3 has 15 residues. PCR involved 60 Vbeta and 13 Jbeta primers. Sequencing was performed with immunoSEQ multiplex PCR; in TCRdb, only in-frame clones are kept and a portion is missing. The sample has tens of thousands of clones, roughly 80% seen once. The chain uses TRBV4-1 and TRBJ1-3, with unresolved D. The sample was PBMCs. The origin of this receptor is a girl aged 2 to 10 in good health and CMV-seropositive. CDR3 nucleotide sequence: TGCGCCAGCAGCCAGGAGTCCGGAGCTGGAAACACCATATATTTT. This encodes CASSQESGAGNTIYF.